These 32 T cell receptor beta chains were sequenced from one sample in a study of metastatic and nonmetastatic thyroid tumors. MiXCR was used by TCRdb to re-call the PCR reads. The data show tens of thousands of clones, with 10% to 15% seen just once and about 6.2% held by the top ten. Nobody among the patients had been given any treatment before thyroid surgery. Sequencing input: blood. These receptors were collected from a male donor with papillary thyroid cancer or a benign thyroid nodule (not recorded which). Some clones in this sample may be carry-over from other donors' samples.

In the case of this clone: An end of the junction does not agree with germline; a read error may underlie this. This chain connects TRBV11-2 to TRBJ1-3; no definite D call. The CDR3 consists of 16 residues. Germline-derived CDR1 and CDR2 are SGHAT and FQNNGV. The CDR3 nucleotides are TGTGCCAGCAGCTCAAATCTTGTCAGCTCTGGAAACGCCATATATTTT. Its translation: CASSSNLVSSGNAIYF.

This clone has only a few counts. The chain links TRBV6-1 to TRBJ2-6; D gene ambiguous. Between the trimmed V and J ends, which lost 2 bases and 2 bases, there was a span of 1 base. The CDR3 loop spans 13 amino acids. Germline V gene lookup returns CDR1 MNHNS and CDR2 SASEGT. The DNA for the CDR3 is TGTGCCAGCAGTGAAACTGGGGCCAACGTCCTGACTTTC. Its translation: CASSETGANVLTF.

This clone was detected a few times. The chain uses TRBV12-3 or TRBV12-4 and TRBJ2-2; TRBD1 might be the D (5 bases). The germline V and J ends were trimmed by 7 bases and 5 bases, with 14 bases remaining between them. There are 14 residues in the CDR3. Here the CDR3 reads CASTLDSATGELFF. The DNA of the CDR3 is TGTGCCAGCACCCTCGACAGTGCAACCGGGGAGCTGTTTTTT.

This clone was observed many times. V usage is TRBV28 and J usage is TRBJ1-4; D gene ambiguous. Germline V CDR1 and CDR2: MDHEN, SYDVKM. V was clipped by 5 bases and J by 4 bases, with 14 bases between them. There are 15 residues in the CDR3. The CDR3 region is CASSPWGGNNEKLFF. The DNA of the CDR3 is TGTGCCAGCAGTCCTTGGGGAGGGAATAATGAAAAACTGTTTTTT.

This clone is termed medium-sized (0.01 to 0.1%). CDR3 amino acids: CASKELTGANVLTF. The CDR3 DNA is TGTGCCAGCAAGGAGCTTACTGGGGCCAACGTCCTGACTTTC. The J gene is TRBJ2-6, the V gene TRBV12-3 or TRBV12-4; D unclear. Trimming took 7 bases from V and 2 from J, leaving 9 bases between them. This CDR3 has 14 residues.

By its share, this clone is medium-sized. CDR3 amino acids: CASSRDRTNYGYTF. The CDR3 nucleotides read TGTGCCAGCAGCCGGGACAGAACTAACTATGGCTACACCTTC. The chain recombines TRBV12-3 or TRBV12-4 with TRBJ1-2; 7 bases are a match to TRBD1. The CDR3 runs 14 residues. Trimming removed 6 bases from V and 0 bases from J; junction bases left unmatched: 4.

This clone came up a few times. A read error may account for a junction end that differs from germline. The V call is TRBV19, the J call TRBJ2-3; 11 nucleotides line up with TRBD2. Germline V lookup: CDR1 LNHDA, CDR2 SQIVND (reference sequence). The CDR3 runs 12 residues. This CDR3 reads CASSSTSGRSDF. The CDR3, as DNA: TGTGCCAGTAGCTCAACTAGCGGGAGATCGGATTTT. Combining the CDR3 with reference TRBV19 and TRBJ2-3 gives the whole variable domain DGGITQSPKYLFRKEGQNVTLSCEQNLNHDAMYWYRQDPGQGLRLIYYSQIVNDFQKGDIAEGYSVSREKKESFPLTVTSAQKNPTAFYLCASSSTSGRSDFGPGTRLTVL.

Many counts were recorded for this clone. This chain connects TRBV9 to TRBJ1-2, with a weak D call TRBD1 (6 bases). Deletions cut 4 bases from V and 4 bases from J, with 17 bases between. The germline V gene has CDR1 SGDLS and CDR2 YYNGEE. This CDR3 is built from 15 residues. The CDR3 DNA reads TGTGCCAGCAGCACTAAATTAGGGGGAGGCTATGGCTACACCTTC. This sequence encodes CASSTKLGGGYGYTF.

At least ten counts were recorded for this clone. This chain joins TRBV5-4 and TRBJ1-2, with D maybe TRBD1 (5 bases). Germline V gene lookup returns CDR1 SGHNT and CDR2 YYREEE (reference sequence). This CDR3 spans 14 amino acids. Trimming took off 7 bases at V and 0 bases at J, with 13 bases between the two ends. Written as DNA, the CDR3 is TGTGCCAGCGGGACCGAACCAGCTAACTATGGCTACACCTTC. Protein sequence: CASGTEPANYGYTF.

This clone was observed at least ten times. This chain joins TRBV28 and TRBJ1-4; D gene unclear. V was shortened by 5 bases and J by 0 bases, with 13 bases between the two germline ends. The CDR3 length is 16 residues. Per germline, CDR1 MDHEN and CDR2 SYDVKM. The DNA of the CDR3 is TGTGCCAGCAGTCCCTTCAGACTTGCAACTAATGAAAAACTGTTTTTT. Protein product: CASSPFRLATNEKLFF.

There are many counts of this clone. This chain links TRBV3-1 with TRBJ1-6; 7 nucleotides line up with TRBD1. The germline V gene encodes CDR1 LGHDT and CDR2 YNNKEL (reference sequence). The CDR3 is 14 residues long. V lost 5 bases, J lost 9 bases, and 7 bases stayed unmatched. The CDR3 is CASSLRTGGSPLHF. For the CDR3, the DNA is TGTGCCAGCAGCTTACGGACAGGCGGTTCACCCCTCCACTTT.

The chain has TRBV5-1 and TRBJ1-6; the D is unclear. Germline V gene lookup returns CDR1 SGHRS and CDR2 YFSETQ. Trimming took 10 bases from V and 5 from J, leaving 13 bases between them. The CDR3 consists of 13 residues. CDR3 nucleotides: TGCGCCGGCCTGTACAGTGATAATTCACCCCTCCACTTT. This encodes CAGLYSDNSPLHF.

This chain links TRBV7-2 with TRBJ2-3; D is uncertain. V was trimmed by 3 bases and J by 1 base, leaving 5 bases between them. Germline V gene sequence: CDR1 SGHTA, CDR2 FQGNSA. CDR3 size: 13 residues. The CDR3 DNA reads as TGTGCCAGCAGCTTCCCGGGCACAGATACGCAGTATTTT. The encoded protein is CASSFPGTDTQYF.

This clone was found a few times. V gene TRBV5-4 combines with J gene TRBJ2-5; 9 nucleotides align to TRBD2. J gave up 1 base and V 1 base, and 2 bases lay outside the gene matches. Germline-derived CDR1 and CDR2 are SGHNT and YYREEE (reference sequence). This CDR3 spans 15 amino acids. CDR3: CASSLKAGGQETQYF. CDR3 DNA sequence: TGTGCCAGCAGCTTGAAAGCGGGAGGCCAAGAGACCCAGTACTTC.

This clone has more than one count but fewer than ten. This chain joins TRBV16 and TRBJ1-1; no definite D call. This CDR3 region has 13 residues. CDR1 and CDR2 (germline): KGHSY, FQNENV. V gave up 1 base and J gave up 6 bases, with 9 bases separating them. This chain's CDR3 is CASSQLNTPEAFF. DNA of the CDR3: TGTGCCAGCAGCCAATTAAATACCCCTGAAGCTTTCTTT. The complete variable domain, with remaining parts taken from reference TRBV16 and TRBJ1-1, reads GEEVAQTPKHLVRGEGQKAKLYCAPIKGHSYVFWYQQVLKNEFKFLISFQNENVFDETGMPKERFSAKCLPNSPCSLEIQATKLEDSAVYFCASSQLNTPEAFFGQGTRLTVV.

The chain combines TRBV27 with TRBJ1-2, with D perhaps matching TRBD1 (6 bases). Germline loops: CDR1 MNHEY, CDR2 SMNVEV (reference sequence). Trimming removed 3 bases from V and 7 bases from J, with 12 bases in between. The CDR3 runs 13 residues. CDR3 protein: CASSFDRRSGYTF. The CDR3 DNA sequence: TGTGCCAGCAGTTTCGACAGGAGATCTGGCTACACCTTC.

Many counts were recorded for this clone. The rearrangement uses TRBV12-3 or TRBV12-4 and TRBJ2-4; D not resolved. This CDR3 region has 16 residues. V lost 1 base, J lost 0 bases, and 10 bases lay in between. CDR3 sequence (DNA): TGTGCCAGCAGTTTAGGCCAGGTGCTAGCCAAAAACATTCAGTACTTC. This encodes CASSLGQVLAKNIQYF.

By frequency in the sample, this clone is medium-sized (0.01 to 0.1%). The V gene is TRBV6-1, the J gene TRBJ2-2; possible D gene TRBD2, 5 bases. Looked up from germline, CDR1 is MNHNS and CDR2 is SASEGT. V lost 8 bases and J 6 bases, leaving 10 bases between the germline ends. The CDR3 is 12 amino acids. In DNA, the CDR3 is TGTGCCAGCGTTGCGGGCCCCGGGGAGCTGTTTTTT. It translates to CASVAGPGELFF.

The sample holds many counts of this clone. The chain recombines TRBV12-3 or TRBV12-4 with TRBJ1-4; 11 bases align to TRBD1. CDR3 length: 14 amino acids. V lost 6 bases and J lost 8; bases outside the gene matches: 5. CDR3 residues: CASSEGQGGEKLFF. For the CDR3, the DNA is TGTGCCAGCAGCGAGGGACAGGGGGGCGAAAAACTGTTTTTT.

The V call is TRBV19, the J call TRBJ1-6; D not resolved. Germline values: CDR1 LNHDA, CDR2 SQIVND (reference sequence). The V and J ends lost 1 base and 9 bases respectively, with 7 bases between them. This CDR3 contains 13 residues. The CDR3 coding sequence is TGTGCCAGTAGTATAGTGGCCACTTCACCCCTCCACTTT. Its protein is CASSIVATSPLHF.

This clone was counted many times. This chain links TRBV4-1 with TRBJ2-3, with D perhaps given as TRBD1 or TRBD2 (5 bases each). This CDR3 spans 16 amino acids. CDR1 is MGHRA and CDR2 is YSYEKL in the germline V gene. Trimming took 3 bases from V and 1 from J, leaving 14 bases between them. In DNA, the CDR3 is TGCGCCAGCAGCCATCCCGTAAGGGACCGCACAGATACGCAGTATTTT. This translates into CASSHPVRDRTDTQYF.

This clone occurred a few times. Other nucleotide sequences from this sample produce the same CDR3. The chain joins TRBV19 to TRBJ1-4; D unclear. CDR3 size: 15 residues. Trimming stripped 7 bases from V and 4 bases from J, with 16 bases between. Germline-derived CDR1 and CDR2 are LNHDA and SQIVND (reference sequence). The CDR3 DNA reads TGTGCCAGTAAGACGTGGAATACTAATAATGAAAAACTGTTTTTT. Encoded protein: CASKTWNTNNEKLFF.

This clone was counted ten times or more. The J gene is TRBJ2-1, the V gene TRBV19; 7 bases line up with TRBD1. This CDR3 spans 15 amino acids. With 5 bases clipped from V and 0 bases from J, the junction kept 4 bases outside the gene matches. CDR1 and CDR2 (germline): LNHDA, SQIVND (reference sequence). The DNA for the CDR3 is TGTGCCAGTAGTGACAGGGACGACTCCTACAATGAGCAGTTCTTC. It specifies CASSDRDDSYNEQFF.

This chain connects TRBV12-3 or TRBV12-4 to TRBJ2-7; 11 bases match TRBD2. V gave up 7 bases and J gave up 5 bases; unmatched junction bases: 7. The CDR3 consists of 14 residues. The CDR3: CASTLAGGRNEQYF. The CDR3 DNA follows: TGTGCCAGCACCCTAGCGGGGGGAAGGAACGAGCAGTACTTC.

J is TRBJ1-4 and V is TRBV6-4; D not certain. The CDR3 is made up of 14 amino acids. The V gene's germline CDR1 is MRHNA and CDR2 SNTAGT. Trimming took off 6 bases at V and 0 bases at J, with 8 bases between the two ends. CDR3 nucleotides: TGTGCCAGCAGGCTATCAGCAACTAATGAAAAACTGTTTTTT. It is translated as CASRLSATNEKLFF.

This clone is medium-sized by share. The chain combines TRBV6-1 with TRBJ1-2; a weak D match, TRBD1 (5 bases). Germline CDR1 is MNHNS and CDR2 is SASEGT. This CDR3 has 15 residues. The germline V and J ends were trimmed by 6 bases and 5 bases, with 19 bases remaining between them. In nucleotides, the CDR3 is TGTGCCAGCAGCCTTGCAGGCAGGGAGGGATATGGCTACACCTTC. Amino acids: CASSLAGREGYGYTF.

This clone appeared a few times. V is TRBV6-1 and J is TRBJ1-5; TRBD1 matches at 8 bases. Germline CDR1 reads MNHNS; CDR2 reads SASEGT. This CDR3 comprises 15 residues. V trimming: 7 bases; J trimming: 0 bases; junction bases outside the gene matches: 5. CDR3 nucleotide sequence: TGTGCCAGCACCTTCGACAGGGGTAGCAATCAGCCCCAGCATTTT. The encoded protein is CASTFDRGSNQPQHF.

By sample fraction, this clone is medium-sized (0.01 to 0.1%). V and J are TRBV6-1 and TRBJ2-7; the D is unclear. Looked up from germline, CDR1 is MNHNS and CDR2 is SASEGT. Trimming stripped 2 bases from V and 6 bases from J, with 14 bases between. The CDR3 totals 14 residues. CDR3 sequence reads: CASSEIRAQREQYF. The CDR3 DNA reads as TGTGCCAGCAGTGAAATTAGGGCCCAGCGCGAGCAGTACTTC.

This clone was observed at least ten times. The chain combines TRBV4-2 with TRBJ1-2; maybe TRBD1 (5 bases). This CDR3 contains 17 residues. V shed 0 bases and J shed 7 bases, with 21 bases lying between them. Germline CDR1 LGHNA, CDR2 YNFKEQ. CDR3 sequence (DNA): TGTGCCAGCAGCCAAGATCCGGGGACGGGTGTTCCGGGTGGCTACACCTTC. Translation: CASSQDPGTGVPGGYTF.

This clone was seen repeatedly, ten times or more. The chain combines TRBV2 with TRBJ2-2, with D perhaps matching TRBD1 or TRBD2 (6 bases each). The germline V gene encodes CDR1 SNHLY and CDR2 FYNNEI. The V gene lost 5 bases and the J gene lost 1 base, with 11 bases spanning the gap. There are 15 residues in the CDR3. Here the CDR3 DNA reads TGTGCCAGCAGTCCGGGGGCCTTGAACACCGGGGAGCTGTTTTTT. It translates to CASSPGALNTGELFF. Variable domain in full (rest from reference TRBV2 and TRBJ2-2): EPEVTQTPSHQVTQMGQEVILRCVPISNHLYFYWYRQILGQKVEFLVSFYNNEISEKSEIFDDQFSVERPDGSNFTLKIRSTKLEDSAMYFCASSPGALNTGELFFGEGSRLTVL.

The chain employs TRBV20-1 and TRBJ2-5, with D perhaps given as TRBD1 or TRBD2 (5 bases each). Germline assignment: CDR1 DFQATT and CDR2 SNEGSKA (reference sequence). The CDR3 has 14 residues. In DNA, the CDR3 is TGCAGCTGCAAATGGGGGTTCAACCGAGAGACCCAGTACTTC. It specifies CSCKWGFNRETQYF.

This clone was counted many times. The chain combines TRBV6-1 with TRBJ1-1; D remains unclear. The germline V gene encodes CDR1 MNHNS and CDR2 SASEGT. V lost 1 base, J lost 8 bases, and 17 bases lay in between. The CDR3 extends over 15 amino acids. CDR3 sequence (DNA): TGTGCCAGCAGTGAAGGGTGGGAGGGTATCTCCGAAGCTTTCTTT. It specifies CASSEGWEGISEAFF.